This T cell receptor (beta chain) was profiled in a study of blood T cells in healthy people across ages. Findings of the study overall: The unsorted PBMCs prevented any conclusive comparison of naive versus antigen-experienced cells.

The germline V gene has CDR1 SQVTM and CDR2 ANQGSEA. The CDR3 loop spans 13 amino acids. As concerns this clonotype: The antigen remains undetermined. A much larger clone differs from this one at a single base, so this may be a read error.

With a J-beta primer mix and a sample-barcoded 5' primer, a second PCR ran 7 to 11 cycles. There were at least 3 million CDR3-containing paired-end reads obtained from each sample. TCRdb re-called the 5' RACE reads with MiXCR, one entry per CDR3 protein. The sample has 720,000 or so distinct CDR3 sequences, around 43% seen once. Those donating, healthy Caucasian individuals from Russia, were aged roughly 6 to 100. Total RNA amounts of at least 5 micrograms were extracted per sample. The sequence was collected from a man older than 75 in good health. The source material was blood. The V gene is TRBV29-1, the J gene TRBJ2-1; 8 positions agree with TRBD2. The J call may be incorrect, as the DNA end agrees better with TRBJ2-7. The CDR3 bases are TGCAGCGTTCGGGAGGGCTCCTACAATGAGCAGTACTTC. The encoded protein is CSVREGSYNEQYF.